This paragraph reports one T cell receptor beta chain. The source of the sample is a study of chronic HIV infection and antiretroviral therapy. This CDR3 spans 14 amino acids. V was trimmed by 4 bases and J by 1 base, leaving 13 bases between them. Per the germline V gene, CDR1 is SQVTM and CDR2 is ANQGSEA. TCRdb itself ran the 5' RACE reads through MiXCR, one entry per CDR3 protein. The data show 45,000 to 55,000 distinct CDR3 sequences, 19% seen once. This clonotype originated in an adult who had HIV and had not received antiretroviral therapy, or was an uninfected healthy control (not recorded which). The V and J genes are TRBV29-1 and TRBJ1-1; D is perhaps TRBD1 (5 bases). The sample was peripheral blood. CDR3 loop: CSVGGRGRNTEAFF. The CDR3 DNA is TGCAGCGTTGGCGGGCGGGGGAGGAACACTGAAGCTTTCTTT. Drawing the rest from reference TRBV29-1 and TRBJ1-1, the complete variable domain is SAVISQKPSRDICQRGTSLTIQCQVDSQVTMMFWYRQQPGQSLTLIATANQGSEATYESGFVIDKFPISRPNLTFSTLTVSNMSPEDSSIYLCSVGGRGRNTEAFFGQGTRLTVV.